This T cell receptor beta chain was retrieved from a study of T cell repertoires in cytomegalovirus infection. Germline values: CDR1 LNHNV, CDR2 YYDKDF (reference sequence). Trimming removed 6 bases from V and 0 bases from J; junction bases left unmatched: 5. This CDR3 comprises 15 residues. TCRdb re-called the reads through MiXCR, storing one row per CDR3 protein. The data show about a million distinct CDR3 sequences, with approximately 31% seen just once and roughly 12% held by the top ten. This clonotype was recorded a few times. Its antigen remains unknown. Sequenced material: cultured CD8+ T cells from PBMCs, taken from culture after CMV antigen stimulation. This sequence joins TRBV15 and TRBJ2-1; 7 positions agree with TRBD1. This clonotype was sampled from a human donor in good health (CMV status not recorded). Some clones in this sample may be carry-over from other donors' samples. The CDR3 DNA reads as TGTGCCACCAGGGAGGACAGGAGCTCCTACAATGAGCAGTTCTTC. Its translation is CATREDRSSYNEQFF.